The 5 T cell receptor beta chains listed next were all sequenced from one sample in a study of T-cell reconstitution after alpha-beta-depleted transplantation in children. Preparation of the TCRbeta library was carried out with unique molecular identifiers. TCRdb re-called the PCR reads with MiXCR, one entry per CDR3 protein. Counted here are hundreds of thousands of distinct CDR3 sequences, approximately 8% occurring once; the ten biggest clones make up approximately 6.3%. Sequencing used PBMCs, mostly from graft donor cells, obtained 180 days after TCRalphabeta/CD19-depleted stem cell transplant. The receptors come from a male patient under 18 who had a stem cell transplant for acute lymphoblastic leukemia, so the T cells may come from the graft donor.

This clonotype was observed at least ten times. This chain uses TRBV20-1 with TRBJ2-7, with 12 bases fitting TRBD2. The CDR3 is made up of 16 amino acids. V gave up 2 bases and J gave up 7 bases; unmatched junction bases: 12. Germline lookup yields CDR1 DFQATT and CDR2 SNEGSKA (reference sequence). Written as DNA, the CDR3 is TGCAGTGCTAGACCCCTAGCGGGAGGGCGAGCGGGGGAGCAGTACTTC. Protein sequence: CSARPLAGGRAGEQYF.

This clonotype was detected ten times or more. The chain carries TRBV13 and TRBJ1-1; D gene ambiguous. The CDR3 contains 15 residues. Germline lookup yields CDR1 PRHDT and CDR2 FYEKMQ (reference sequence). Trimming pared 0 bases from V and 3 bases from J, leaving 11 bases between. The DNA for the CDR3 is TGTGCCAGCAGCTTAGGGATTGGCATCTACACTGAAGCTTTCTTT. Residues: CASSLGIGIYTEAFF. The full variable domain, in which reference TRBV13 and TRBJ1-1 provide the parts outside the CDR3, is AAGVIQSPRHLIKEKRETATLKCYPIPRHDTVYWYQQGPGQDPQFLISFYEKMQSDKGSIPDRFSAQQFSDYHSELNMSSLELGDSALYFCASSLGIGIYTEAFFGQGTRLTVV.

The V call is TRBV20-1, the J call TRBJ2-7; D perhaps matches TRBD1 (5 bases). Germline loops: CDR1 DFQATT, CDR2 SNEGSKA (reference sequence). Trimming stripped 4 bases from V and 3 bases from J, with 10 bases between. The CDR3 extends over 12 amino acids. This CDR3 reads CSATRQNYEQYF. CDR3 DNA: TGCAGTGCTACCCGACAGAACTACGAGCAGTACTTC.

This clonotype was observed many times. This chain joins TRBV18 and TRBJ2-7; maybe TRBD2 (6 bases). Trimming shortened V by 6 bases and J by 1 base, and 10 bases separated the two germline ends. The CDR3 is 13 residues long. CDR1 KGHSH and CDR2 LQKENI come from the germline V gene. The DNA for the CDR3 is TGTGCCAGCTCGAAGGGAGGATCCTACGAGCAGTACTTC. Protein: CASSKGGSYEQYF.

At least ten counts were recorded for this clonotype. The CDR3 bases are TGTGCCAGTAGTAGCGGGGCCTCTGGGGCCAACGTCCTGACTTTC. Amino acid sequence: CASSSGASGANVLTF. The J gene is TRBJ2-6, the V gene TRBV19; D is possibly TRBD2 (6 bases). V was clipped by 4 bases and J by 0 bases, with 7 bases between them. The CDR3 totals 15 residues. Germline CDR1 is LNHDA and CDR2 is SQIVND (reference sequence). The variable domain in full, with the rest retrieved from reference TRBV19 and TRBJ2-6, is DGGITQSPKYLFRKEGQNVTLSCEQNLNHDAMYWYRQDPGQGLRLIYYSQIVNDFQKGDIAEGYSVSREKKESFPLTVTSAQKNPTAFYLCASSSGASGANVLTFGAGSRLTVL.